A single sample is the source of the 28 T cell receptor beta chains below, sequenced in a study of circulating CD8 cells and anti-PD-1 response in melanoma. Sorting of live CD3+CD8+TCRalphabeta+ cells by PD-1 and/or TIGIT gave four subsets. TCR libraries were prepared from 15 ng of total RNA with the QIAseq Immune Repertoire TCR panel. TCRdb redid the calling of the reads with MiXCR, one entry per CDR3 protein. The sample shows 950 to 1,300 distinct CDR3 sequences, about 5.8% of them seen only once. The sample was CD8+ T cells from PBMCs, taken at baseline or after one month of anti-PD-1 therapy (not recorded which). These receptors came from a human donor with melanoma.

By share, this clonotype counts as large (0.1 to 1%). J is TRBJ1-2 and V is TRBV4-1; D ambiguous. The germline CDR1 and CDR2 sequences are MGHRA and YSYEKL. This CDR3 spans 13 amino acids. Trimming took 0 bases from V and 8 from J, leaving 10 bases between them. CDR3 sequence (DNA): TGCGCCAGCAGCCAAGATCTGGAGGAAGGCTACACCTTC. Translation: CASSQDLEEGYTF.

By proportion, this clonotype is medium-sized. This chain uses TRBV6-5 with TRBJ1-2; D perhaps matches TRBD1 (6 bases). CDR1 MNHEY and CDR2 SVGAGI come from the germline V gene. Trimming took off 0 bases at V and 7 bases at J, with 15 bases between the two ends. The CDR3 totals 15 residues. CDR3 amino acids: CASSYSMKAGAGYTF. CDR3 nucleotides: TGTGCCAGCAGTTACTCGATGAAGGCAGGGGCTGGCTACACCTTC.

This clonotype is deemed medium-sized. This sequence joins TRBV6-2 or TRBV6-3 and TRBJ1-5; D unresolved. Germline V lookup: CDR1 MNHEY, CDR2 SVGEGT. The ends were cut back, 8 bases at V and 0 bases at J, with 14 bases in the middle. This CDR3 comprises 15 residues. The CDR3 DNA reads TGTGCCAGCGACCTGAAGTTCTATAGCAATCAGCCCCAGCATTTT. Amino acids: CASDLKFYSNQPQHF.

By proportion, this clonotype is medium-sized (0.01 to 0.1%). CDR3 bases: TGTGCCAGCGATCCGGGACTAGCGGGGTCAGACTCCTACGAGCAGTACTTC. As protein: CASDPGLAGSDSYEQYF. The rearrangement uses TRBV28 and TRBJ2-7; 13 nucleotides match TRBD2. Germline V CDR1 and CDR2: MDHEN, SYDVKM. V shed 8 bases and J 0 bases; nucleotides not matched to a gene: 10. The CDR3 covers 17 residues.

This clonotype is large (0.1 to 1%) by share. V gene TRBV12-3 or TRBV12-4 combines with J gene TRBJ1-5, with a weak D call TRBD1 (6 bases). The CDR3 covers 13 residues. V gave up 6 bases and J gave up 4 bases, with 10 bases separating them. The CDR3 loop is CASSSDSNQPQHF. CDR3 nucleotides: TGTGCCAGCAGCTCGGACAGTAATCAGCCCCAGCATTTT.

This clonotype is large by share. The chain joins TRBV13 to TRBJ2-3, with 9 bases aligning to TRBD2. The CDR3 extends over 17 amino acids. V lost 2 bases and J lost 6; bases outside the gene matches: 12. Germline CDR1 PRHDT, CDR2 FYEKMQ (reference sequence). The CDR3: CASSLSSGGSFSDTQYF. CDR3 DNA: TGTGCCAGCAGCTTAAGTAGCGGGGGATCATTTTCGGATACGCAGTATTTT.

By sample share, this clonotype is large. V usage is TRBV4-2 and J usage is TRBJ2-1, with 9 bases identical to TRBD2. The V gene's germline CDR1 is LGHNA and CDR2 YNFKEQ. This CDR3 has 15 residues. V shed 0 bases and J 3 bases; nucleotides not matched to a gene: 0. CDR3 nucleotide sequence: TGTGCCAGCAGCCAAGAGCGGGGGGGCTACAATGAGCAGTTCTTC. This translates into CASSQERGGYNEQFF.

In its sample, this clonotype ranks as medium-sized. This sequence joins TRBV13 and TRBJ2-3, with 9 bases identical to TRBD1. CDR3 length: 14 amino acids. Germline values: CDR1 PRHDT, CDR2 FYEKMQ (reference sequence). The junction had 2 bases not matched to a gene; V was cut back by 3 bases and J by 4 bases. The CDR3: CASSLDRGPDTQYF. CDR3 coding DNA: TGTGCCAGCAGCTTGGACAGGGGCCCAGATACGCAGTATTTT. Drawing the rest from reference TRBV13 and TRBJ2-3, the complete variable domain is AAGVIQSPRHLIKEKRETATLKCYPIPRHDTVYWYQQGPGQDPQFLISFYEKMQSDKGSIPDRFSAQQFSDYHSELNMSSLELGDSALYFCASSLDRGPDTQYFGPGTRLTVL.

The sample holds a few counts of this clonotype. V and J are TRBV4-2 and TRBJ2-5; 12 bases match TRBD2. CDR3 length equals 16 residues. The J segment lost 6 bases and the V segment lost 0 bases, leaving 5 bases of the junction unmatched. Germline V gene sequence: CDR1 LGHNA, CDR2 YNFKEQ. The CDR3 loop reads CASSQDTSGGLKTQYF. The DNA for the CDR3 is TGTGCCAGCAGCCAAGATACTAGCGGGGGGCTAAAGACCCAGTACTTC.

By share of the sample, this clonotype is medium-sized (0.01 to 0.1%). This chain joins TRBV5-6 and TRBJ2-3, with a tentative D call TRBD2 (6 bases). Deletions cut 4 bases from V and 0 bases from J, with 12 bases between. From germline, CDR1 is SGHDT and CDR2 YYEEEE. The CDR3 contains 15 residues. The CDR3 DNA follows: TGTGCCAGCAGCACGCAAGGGACTAGCACAGATACGCAGTATTTT. It codes for CASSTQGTSTDTQYF.

This clonotype is labeled as large. The germline gene is not matched at one end of the junction; a read error may be the cause. The CDR3 bases are TGCGCCAGCAGCCAAAAAGGACTAGCGAGCATAGATACGCAGTATTTT. Translating gives CASSQKGLASIDTQYF. The V call is TRBV4-1, the J call TRBJ2-3; the match to TRBD2 covers 9 bases. CDR1 and CDR2 from the germline V gene are MGHRA and YSYEKL. The CDR3 runs 16 residues.

This clonotype is large in the sample. The V gene is TRBV29-1, the J gene TRBJ2-7; a possible D gene is TRBD2 (7 bases). The CDR3 consists of 12 residues. V was clipped by 6 bases and J by 3 bases, with 12 bases between them. The V gene's germline CDR1 is SQVTM and CDR2 ANQGSEA. CDR3 sequence reads: CSVSGGHYEQYF. DNA for the CDR3: TGCAGCGTCTCCGGGGGGCACTACGAGCAGTACTTC.

This clonotype is categorized as large. The chain recombines TRBV29-1 with TRBJ1-2; 10 positions match TRBD1. J was trimmed by 4 bases and V by 1 base; bases with no gene match: 18. Germline CDR1 SQVTM, CDR2 ANQGSEA. This CDR3 region has 19 residues. The DNA of the CDR3 is TGCAGCGTTGAAGGGCCCCTCGGGACAGGGGAAATCGCAAGCTATGGCTACACCTTC. Amino acids: CSVEGPLGTGEIASYGYTF.

By share, this clonotype ranks as large (0.1 to 1%). The CDR3 is CASSQVIGVGETQYF. In DNA, the CDR3 is TGCGCCAGCAGCCAAGTAATCGGGGTCGGCGAGACCCAGTACTTC. V and J are TRBV4-1 and TRBJ2-5, with a weak D call TRBD2 (5 bases). The CDR3 runs 15 residues. Germline CDR1 is MGHRA and CDR2 is YSYEKL. V lost 1 base, J lost 5 bases, and 14 bases lay in between.

By proportion, this clonotype is large. The chain recombines TRBV4-1 with TRBJ2-7; no firm D call. V gave up 1 base and J gave up 3 bases, with 10 bases separating them. This CDR3 comprises 14 residues. CDR1 is MGHRA, CDR2 YSYEKL, per germline. DNA of the CDR3: TGCGCCAGCAGCCAAGTCCGGGCGGACTACGAGCAGTACTTC. This codes for CASSQVRADYEQYF.

This clonotype is deemed medium-sized (0.01 to 0.1%). This sequence joins TRBV30 and TRBJ2-7, with 10 bases that match TRBD1. V lost 1 base and J lost 5; bases outside the gene matches: 5. Germline V lookup: CDR1 GTSNPN, CDR2 SVGIG (reference sequence). CDR3 size: 14 residues. DNA of the CDR3: TGTGCCTGGAGTGCGGGACAGGGGTACCACGAGCAGTACTTC. Its translation is CAWSAGQGYHEQYF. The full variable domain, rest sourced from reference TRBV30 and TRBJ2-7, is SQTIHQWPATLVQPVGSPLSLECTVEGTSNPNLYWYRQAAGRGLQLLFYSVGIGQISSEVPQNLSASRPQDRQFILSSKKLLLSDSGFYLCAWSAGQGYHEQYFGPGTRLTVT.

In its sample, this clonotype ranks as large (0.1 to 1%). The rearrangement links TRBV28 to TRBJ2-1, with D maybe TRBD2 (6 bases). From germline, CDR1 is MDHEN and CDR2 SYDVKM. The germline V and J ends were trimmed by 6 bases and 1 base, with 19 bases remaining between them. The CDR3 extends over 17 amino acids. The CDR3 reads CASSQRLGETSYNEQFF. In DNA, the CDR3 is TGTGCCAGCAGCCAGAGACTAGGGGAGACGTCCTACAATGAGCAGTTCTTC.

Note on this clonotype: A single base separates this from a much larger clone, so it may be a read error. J is TRBJ1-2 and V is TRBV29-1; D ambiguous. The V end was cut by 8 bases, the J end by 8 bases, with 9 bases between. In germline, CDR1 is SQVTM, CDR2 ANQGSEA. This CDR3 contains 9 residues. CDR3 sequence: CSTPLGYTF. The DNA for the CDR3 is TGCAGCACCCCCCTGGGCTACACCTTC.

In this sample, this clonotype is medium-sized (0.01 to 0.1%). CDR3 sequence reads: CASSLSGLRAYEQYF. The CDR3 coding sequence is TGCGCCAGCAGTCTTAGCGGTCTGCGTGCCTACGAGCAGTACTTC. The chain uses TRBV4-1 and TRBJ2-7, with D maybe TRBD2 (6 bases). CDR3 length equals 15 residues. The V and J ends lost 6 bases and 2 bases respectively, with 17 bases between them. The germline V gene has CDR1 MGHRA and CDR2 YSYEKL.

This clonotype is labeled as large. The chain uses TRBV19 and TRBJ2-6; D may be TRBD1 (5 bases). V was cut by 6 bases and J by 4 bases, with 13 bases left in between. This CDR3 has 15 residues. Germline V gene lookup returns CDR1 LNHDA and CDR2 SQIVND (reference sequence). DNA for the CDR3: TGTGCCAGTAGCGACAGATCGGACGGGGCCAACGTCCTGACTTTC. Amino acids: CASSDRSDGANVLTF.

In regard to this clonotype: Being one base from a much bigger clone, this may be a read error. V gene TRBV19 combines with J gene TRBJ1-5, with D uncertain. This CDR3 contains 13 residues. Trimming shortened V by 7 bases and J by 15 bases, and 22 bases separated the two germline ends. Germline V gives CDR1 LNHDA, CDR2 SQIVND (reference sequence). CDR3 loop: CASTTGSKPSPHF. CDR3 nucleotides: TGTGCCAGTACGACGGGGTCAAAACCCTCTCCGCATTTT.

By share, this clonotype ranks as medium-sized. At one of its ends the junction is not consistent with the germline gene, which may arise from a read error. The chain carries TRBV19 and TRBJ1-4; D gene unclear. Looked up from germline, CDR1 is LNHDA and CDR2 is SQIVND (reference sequence). The CDR3 is 15 amino acids. The chain's CDR3 is CASKELTAANEKLFF. In DNA form, the CDR3 reads TGTGCGAGTAAGGAGTTGACCGCCGCTAATGAAAAACTGTTTTTT.

This clonotype is termed medium-sized. The V call is TRBV5-4, the J call TRBJ2-7, with a possible D match to TRBD1 (5 bases). This CDR3 contains 13 residues. V was trimmed by 1 base and J by 2 bases, leaving 7 bases between them. CDR1 and CDR2 from the germline V gene are SGHNT and YYREEE (reference sequence). Written as DNA, the CDR3 is TGTGCCAGCAGCTTGAGGGGTGCCTACGAGCAGTACTTC. Translation gives CASSLRGAYEQYF.

The chain joins TRBV2 to TRBJ2-1; D is possibly TRBD2 (5 bases). This CDR3 comprises 12 residues. Germline CDR1 reads SNHLY; CDR2 reads FYNNEI. V was trimmed by 6 bases and J by 3 bases, leaving 6 bases between them. The CDR3 DNA reads TGTGCCAGCAGCGGGGACTACAATGAGCAGTTCTTC. Translating it yields CASSGDYNEQFF.

This clonotype was seen more than once but under ten times. A junction boundary mismatches the germline segment, possibly from a read error. CDR3: CASSSGTGPYEQCF. The CDR3 DNA follows: TGTGCCAGTAGTTCCGGGACAGGGCCCTACGAGCAGTGCTTC. The gene calls are TRBV19 and TRBJ2-7; 9 positions match TRBD1. From germline, CDR1 is LNHDA and CDR2 SQIVND (reference sequence). The length of the CDR3 is 14 residues.

By proportion, this clonotype is medium-sized. J is TRBJ1-1 and V is TRBV28; D is unclear. Germline assignment: CDR1 MDHEN and CDR2 SYDVKM. The CDR3 is 12 amino acids. Trimming stripped 8 bases from V and 5 bases from J, with 12 bases between. The CDR3 protein is CASLGVSTEAFF. CDR3 DNA: TGTGCCAGCCTCGGAGTGTCGACTGAAGCTTTCTTT. The full variable domain, completed using reference TRBV28 and TRBJ1-1, is DVKVTQSSRYLVKRTGEKVFLECVQDMDHENMFWYRQDPGLGLRLIYFSYDVKMKEKGDIPEGYSVSREKKERFSLILESASTNQTSMYLCASLGVSTEAFFGQGTRLTVV.

The chain has TRBV28 and TRBJ2-7; 9 nucleotides agree with TRBD1. The germline CDR1 and CDR2 sequences are MDHEN and SYDVKM. Germline trimming cut 5 bases from V and 2 bases from J; bases unmatched to any gene: 4. This CDR3 is built from 14 residues. The DNA of the CDR3 is TGTGCCAGCAGTGCGGGACAGGGTGCCTACGAGCAGTACTTC. This translates into CASSAGQGAYEQYF.

By share, this clonotype counts as large. The rearrangement uses TRBV21-1 and TRBJ1-2; the listed D gene, TRBD1, was not tested against the DNA. TRBV21-1 is given as a pseudogene. The CDR3 sequence is 23 residues long. CDR3 in amino acids: CASSKEVRRTGGDLINFNYGYTF. In DNA form, the CDR3 reads TGTGCCAGCAGCAAAGAGGTCCGACGGACAGGGGGCGACCTTATTAACTTTAACTATGGCTACACCTTC.